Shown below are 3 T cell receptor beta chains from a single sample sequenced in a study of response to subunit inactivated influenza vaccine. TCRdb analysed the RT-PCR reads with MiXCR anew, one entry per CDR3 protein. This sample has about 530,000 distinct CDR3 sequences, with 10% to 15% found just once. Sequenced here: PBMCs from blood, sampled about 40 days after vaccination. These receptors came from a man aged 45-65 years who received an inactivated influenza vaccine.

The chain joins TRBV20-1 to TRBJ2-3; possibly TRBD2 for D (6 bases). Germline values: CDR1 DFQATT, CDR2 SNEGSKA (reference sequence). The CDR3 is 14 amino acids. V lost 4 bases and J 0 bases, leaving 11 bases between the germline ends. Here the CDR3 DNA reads TGCAGTGCTAAGATAGCGGCTAGCACAGATACGCAGTATTTT. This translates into CSAKIAASTDTQYF.

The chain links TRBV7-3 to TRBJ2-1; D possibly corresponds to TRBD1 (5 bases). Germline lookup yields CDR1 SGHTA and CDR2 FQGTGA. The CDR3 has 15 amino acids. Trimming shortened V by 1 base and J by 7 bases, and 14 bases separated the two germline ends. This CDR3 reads CASSLIFAAGNEQFF. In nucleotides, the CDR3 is TGTGCCAGCAGCTTAATCTTCGCGGCAGGGAATGAGCAGTTCTTC.

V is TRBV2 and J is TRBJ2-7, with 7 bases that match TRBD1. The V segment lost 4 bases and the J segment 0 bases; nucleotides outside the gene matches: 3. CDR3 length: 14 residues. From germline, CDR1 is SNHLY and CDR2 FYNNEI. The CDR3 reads CASSGRGNSYEQYF. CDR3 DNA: TGTGCCAGCAGTGGCAGGGGGAACTCCTACGAGCAGTACTTC.